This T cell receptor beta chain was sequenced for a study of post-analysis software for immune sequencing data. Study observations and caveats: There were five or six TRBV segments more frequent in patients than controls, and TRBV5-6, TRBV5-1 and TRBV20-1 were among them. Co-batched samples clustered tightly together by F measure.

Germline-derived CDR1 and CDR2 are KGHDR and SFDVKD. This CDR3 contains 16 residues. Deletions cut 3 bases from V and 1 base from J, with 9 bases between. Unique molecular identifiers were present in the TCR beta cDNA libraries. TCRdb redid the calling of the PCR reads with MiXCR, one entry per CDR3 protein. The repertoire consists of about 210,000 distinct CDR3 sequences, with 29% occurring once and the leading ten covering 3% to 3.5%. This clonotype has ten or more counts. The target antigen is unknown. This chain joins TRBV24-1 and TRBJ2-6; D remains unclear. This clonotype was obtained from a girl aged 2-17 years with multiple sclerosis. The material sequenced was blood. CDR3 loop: CATSDGKGSGANVLTF. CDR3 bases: TGTGCCACCAGTGATGGAAAAGGGTCTGGGGCCAACGTCCTGACTTTC.